The sequence of this TCR beta chain was determined in a study of vaccination and CD4 T cells after COVID-19. Study information: The study enrolled six male and four female convalescents, two of whom were Hispanic.

A word on this clonotype: Its antigen is as yet unknown.

Treatment reported: roughly ten-day PBMC culture with coronavirus spike peptide pools or control peptides (ViraFEST assay). Positive PCR dates ranged from March to December 2020; these dates predated US Alpha, Beta and Delta variants. From the roughly nine-day cultures, CD4+ T cells were isolated by negative selection. An Oncomine TCR Beta short-read assay was used to sequence the DNA from cultured CD4+ T cells. TCRdb used MiXCR to reprocess the PCR reads, holding one entry per CDR3 protein. This table has fewer than 13,000 distinct CDR3 sequences, 64% appearing once. The sequence was collected from a human donor who had recovered from COVID-19. Sequencing input: CD4+ T cells from blood, cultured in vitro.

The DNA for the CDR3 is TGTGCCAGCAGCTTAGGGGCAGATCAGCCCCAGCATTTT. Its protein is CASSLGADQPQHF. This rearrangement joins TRBV7-9 to TRBJ1-5; D is uncertain. The germline V gene encodes CDR1 SEHNR and CDR2 FQNEAQ (reference sequence). Trimming shortened V by 1 base and J by 5 bases, and 6 bases separated the two germline ends. CDR3 length: 13 amino acids.